Sequencing of this T cell receptor beta chain was carried out in a study of cytomegalovirus exposure and HLA in healthy donors. The CDR3 has 13 amino acids. Per germline, CDR1 SEHNR and CDR2 FQNEAQ (reference sequence). The V end was cut by 4 bases, the J end by 0 bases, with 5 bases between. The PCR ran on 60 Vbeta and 13 Jbeta primers. As handled by the study authors: Roughly 10 million shared chains were among tens of millions of unique TCR beta chains counted in a later analysis. TCRdb's copy holds only in-frame clones and misses some; the assay was immunoSEQ multiplex PCR. That table is the source of V, J and clone size, and D and trimming were worked out from the DNA. The sample consists of 120,000 to 150,000 clones, over 75% of them appearing once.

This receptor was identified in a man aged 30 to 39 in good health and CMV-seropositive. The V call is TRBV7-9, the J call TRBJ2-3; D call uncertain. Material for sequencing was PBMCs. CDR3 in amino acids: CASSSFSTDTQYF. In DNA form, the CDR3 reads TGTGCCAGCAGCTCCTTTAGCACAGATACGCAGTATTTT.